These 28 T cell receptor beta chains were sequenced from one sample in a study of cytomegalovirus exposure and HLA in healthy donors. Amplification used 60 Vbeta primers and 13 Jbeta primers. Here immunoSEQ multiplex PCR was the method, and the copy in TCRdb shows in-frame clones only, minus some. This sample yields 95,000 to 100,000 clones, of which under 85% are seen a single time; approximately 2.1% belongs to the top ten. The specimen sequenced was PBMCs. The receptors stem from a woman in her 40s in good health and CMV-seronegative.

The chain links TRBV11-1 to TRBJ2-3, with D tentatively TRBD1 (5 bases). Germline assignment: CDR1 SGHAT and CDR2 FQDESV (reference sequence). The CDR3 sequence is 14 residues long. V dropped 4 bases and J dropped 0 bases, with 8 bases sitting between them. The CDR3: CASSYGQSTDTQYF. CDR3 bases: TGTGCCAGCAGCTATGGACAAAGCACAGATACGCAGTATTTT.

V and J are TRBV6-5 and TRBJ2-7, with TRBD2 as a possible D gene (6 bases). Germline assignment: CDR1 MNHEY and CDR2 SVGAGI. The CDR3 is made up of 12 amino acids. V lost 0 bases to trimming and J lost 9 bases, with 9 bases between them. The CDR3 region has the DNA TGTGCCAGCAGTTACTCGGGGGGTGGGCAGTACTTC. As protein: CASSYSGGGQYF.

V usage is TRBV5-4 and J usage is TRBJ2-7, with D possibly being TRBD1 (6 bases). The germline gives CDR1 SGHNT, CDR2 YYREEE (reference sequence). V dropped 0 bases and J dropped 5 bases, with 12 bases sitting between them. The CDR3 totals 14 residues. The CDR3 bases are TGTGCCAGCAGCTTGGGGAACAGGGTGCACGAGCAGTACTTC. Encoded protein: CASSLGNRVHEQYF. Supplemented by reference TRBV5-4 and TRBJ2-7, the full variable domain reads ETGVTQSPTHLIKTRGQQVTLRCSSQSGHNTVSWYQQALGQGPQFIFQYYREEENGRGNFPPRFSGLQFPNYSSELNVNALELDDSALYLCASSLGNRVHEQYFGPGTRLTVT.

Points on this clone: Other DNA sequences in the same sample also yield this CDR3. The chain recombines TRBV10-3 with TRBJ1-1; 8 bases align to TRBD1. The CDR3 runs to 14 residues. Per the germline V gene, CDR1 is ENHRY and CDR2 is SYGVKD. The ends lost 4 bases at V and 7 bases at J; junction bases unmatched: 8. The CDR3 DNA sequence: TGTGCCATCAGTGGCGGACAGGGTCTTTATGAAGCTTTCTTT. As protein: CAISGGQGLYEAFF.

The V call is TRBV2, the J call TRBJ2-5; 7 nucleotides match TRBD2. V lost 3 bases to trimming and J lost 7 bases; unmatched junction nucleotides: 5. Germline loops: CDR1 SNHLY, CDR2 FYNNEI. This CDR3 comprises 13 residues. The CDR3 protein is CASSERGLGTQYF. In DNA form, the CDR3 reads TGTGCCAGCAGTGAGCGAGGACTAGGGACCCAGTACTTC.

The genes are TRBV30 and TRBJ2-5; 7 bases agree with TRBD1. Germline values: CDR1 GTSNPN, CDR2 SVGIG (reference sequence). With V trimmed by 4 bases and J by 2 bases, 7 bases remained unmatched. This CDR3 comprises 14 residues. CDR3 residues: CAWMPNRGQETQYF. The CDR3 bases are TGTGCCTGGATGCCCAACAGGGGACAAGAGACCCAGTACTTC.

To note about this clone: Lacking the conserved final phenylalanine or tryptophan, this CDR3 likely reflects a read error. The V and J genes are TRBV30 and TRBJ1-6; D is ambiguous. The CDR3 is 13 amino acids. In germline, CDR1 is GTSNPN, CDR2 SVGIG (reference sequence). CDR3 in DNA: TGTGCCTGGAGGAGCTCCTATAATTCCCCCCTCCACCTT. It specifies CAWRSSYNSPLHL.

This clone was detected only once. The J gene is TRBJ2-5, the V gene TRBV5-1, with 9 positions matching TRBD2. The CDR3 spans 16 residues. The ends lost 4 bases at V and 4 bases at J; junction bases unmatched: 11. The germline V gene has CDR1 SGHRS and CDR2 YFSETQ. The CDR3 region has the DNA TGCGCCAGCAGCCTCGAGGGTGCTAGCGGGGTAGAGACCCAGTACTTC. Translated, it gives CASSLEGASGVETQYF. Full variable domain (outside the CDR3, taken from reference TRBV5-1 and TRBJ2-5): KAGVTQTPRYLIKTRGQQVTLSCSPISGHRSVSWYQQTPGQGLQFLFEYFSETQRNKGNFPGRFSGRQFSNSRSEMNVSTLELGDSALYLCASSLEGASGVETQYFGPGTRLLVL.

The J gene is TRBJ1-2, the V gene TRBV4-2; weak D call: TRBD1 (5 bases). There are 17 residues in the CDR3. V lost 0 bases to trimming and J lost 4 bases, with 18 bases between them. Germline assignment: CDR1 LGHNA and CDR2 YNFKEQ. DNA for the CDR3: TGTGCCAGCAGCCAAGAGTGGTCAGGGTTCGGGGGCTATGGCTACACCTTC. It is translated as CASSQEWSGFGGYGYTF.

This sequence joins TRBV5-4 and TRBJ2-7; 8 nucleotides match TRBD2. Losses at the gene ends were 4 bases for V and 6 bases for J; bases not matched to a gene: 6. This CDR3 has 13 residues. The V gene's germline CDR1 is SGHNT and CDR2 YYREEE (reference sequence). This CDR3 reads CASSPREAGEQYF. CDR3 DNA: TGTGCCAGCAGCCCGCGGGAGGCAGGCGAGCAGTACTTC.

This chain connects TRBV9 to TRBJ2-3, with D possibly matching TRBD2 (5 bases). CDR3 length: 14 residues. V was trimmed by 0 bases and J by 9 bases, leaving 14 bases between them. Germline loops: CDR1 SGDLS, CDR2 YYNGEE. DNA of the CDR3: TGTGCCAGCAGCGTAGAGGACTTTTCGAGGACGCAGTATTTT. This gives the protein CASSVEDFSRTQYF.

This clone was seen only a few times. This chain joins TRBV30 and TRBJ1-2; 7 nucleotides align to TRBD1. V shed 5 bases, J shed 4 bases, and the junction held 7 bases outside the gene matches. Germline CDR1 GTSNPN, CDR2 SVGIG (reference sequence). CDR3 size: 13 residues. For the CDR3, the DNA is TGTGCCTGGGCCCGGGACAGAATCTATGGCTACACCTTC. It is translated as CAWARDRIYGYTF. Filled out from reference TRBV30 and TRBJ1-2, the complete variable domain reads SQTIHQWPATLVQPVGSPLSLECTVEGTSNPNLYWYRQAAGRGLQLLFYSVGIGQISSEVPQNLSASRPQDRQFILSSKKLLLSDSGFYLCAWARDRIYGYTFGSGTRLTVV.

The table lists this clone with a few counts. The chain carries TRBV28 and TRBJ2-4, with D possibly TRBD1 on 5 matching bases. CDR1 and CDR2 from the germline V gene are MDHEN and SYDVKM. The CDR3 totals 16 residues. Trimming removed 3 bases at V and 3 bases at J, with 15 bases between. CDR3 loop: CASSLWQGYVKNIQYF. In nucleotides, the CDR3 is TGTGCCAGCAGTTTGTGGCAGGGCTATGTCAAAAACATTCAGTACTTC.

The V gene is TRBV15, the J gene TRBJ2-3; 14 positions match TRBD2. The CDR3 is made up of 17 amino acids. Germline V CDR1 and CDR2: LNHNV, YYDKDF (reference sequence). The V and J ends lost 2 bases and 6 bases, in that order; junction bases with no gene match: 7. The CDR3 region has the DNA TGTGCCACCAGCAGAAAGACTAGCGGGGGGGCCGGGGATACGCAGTATTTT. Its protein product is CATSRKTSGGAGDTQYF.

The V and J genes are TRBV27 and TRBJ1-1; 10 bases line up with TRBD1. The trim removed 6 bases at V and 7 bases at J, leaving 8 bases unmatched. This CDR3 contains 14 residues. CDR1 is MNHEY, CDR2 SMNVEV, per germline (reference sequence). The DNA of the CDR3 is TGTGCCAGCAGGTCGACAGGGGGCCCTTTTGAAGCTTTCTTT. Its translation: CASRSTGGPFEAFF.

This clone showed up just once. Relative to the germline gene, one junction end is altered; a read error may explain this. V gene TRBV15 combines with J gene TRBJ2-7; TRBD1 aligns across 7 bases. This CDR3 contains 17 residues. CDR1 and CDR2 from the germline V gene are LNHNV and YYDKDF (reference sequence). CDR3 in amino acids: CTTSRDQARGYSYEQYF. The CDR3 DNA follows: TGTACCACCAGCAGAGATCAGGCCAGGGGGTACTCCTACGAGCAGTACTTC. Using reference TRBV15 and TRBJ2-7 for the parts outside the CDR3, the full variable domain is DAMVIQNPRYQVTQFGKPVTLSCSQTLNHNVMYWYQQKSSQAPKLLFHYYDKDFNNEADTPDNFQSRRPNTSFCFLDIRSPGLGDTAMYLCTTSRDQARGYSYEQYFGPGTRLTVT.

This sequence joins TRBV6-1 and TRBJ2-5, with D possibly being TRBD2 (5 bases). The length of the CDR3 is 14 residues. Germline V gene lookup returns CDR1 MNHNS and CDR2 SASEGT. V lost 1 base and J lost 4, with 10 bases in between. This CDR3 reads CASSEGWSGETQYF. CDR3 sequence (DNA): TGTGCCAGCAGTGAAGGTTGGAGCGGAGAGACCCAGTACTTC.

CDR3 nucleotides: TGTGCCAGCAGCCCCCCGTGGGGGAGTAGCGGGGGGGCCCTGGAGACCCAGTACTTC. Translating gives CASSPPWGSSGGALETQYF. The genes are TRBV7-2 and TRBJ2-5; 11 nucleotides line up with TRBD2. The CDR3 runs to 19 residues. With V trimmed by 5 bases and J by 5 bases, 19 bases remained unmatched. CDR1 and CDR2 (germline): SGHTA, FQGNSA.

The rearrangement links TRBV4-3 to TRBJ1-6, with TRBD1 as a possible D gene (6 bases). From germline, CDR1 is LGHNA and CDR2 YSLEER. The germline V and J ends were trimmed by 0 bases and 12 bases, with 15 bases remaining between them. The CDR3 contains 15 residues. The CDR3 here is CASSQEVLGARPLHF. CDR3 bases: TGCGCCAGCAGCCAAGAGGTGCTGGGGGCAAGACCCCTCCACTTT.

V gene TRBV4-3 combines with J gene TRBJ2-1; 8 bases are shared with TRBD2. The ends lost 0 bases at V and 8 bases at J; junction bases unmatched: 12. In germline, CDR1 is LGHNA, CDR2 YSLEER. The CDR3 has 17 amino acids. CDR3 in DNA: TGCGCCAGCAGCCAAGATCTCCCGGGGGGGCAGGTACATGAGCAGTTCTTC. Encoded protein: CASSQDLPGGQVHEQFF.

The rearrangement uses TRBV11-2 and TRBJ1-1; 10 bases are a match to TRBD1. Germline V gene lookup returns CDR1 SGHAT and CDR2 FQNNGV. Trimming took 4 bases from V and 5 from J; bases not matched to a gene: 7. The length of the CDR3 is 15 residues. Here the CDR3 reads CASSSPRDRGTEAFF. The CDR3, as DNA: TGTGCCAGCAGCTCGCCCCGGGACAGGGGAACTGAAGCTTTCTTT. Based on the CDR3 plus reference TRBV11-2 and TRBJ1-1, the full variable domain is EAGVAQSPRYKIIEKRQSVAFWCNPISGHATLYWYQQILGQGPKLLIQFQNNGVVDDSQLPKDRFSAERLKGVDSTLKIQPAKLEDSAVYLCASSSPRDRGTEAFFGQGTRLTVV.

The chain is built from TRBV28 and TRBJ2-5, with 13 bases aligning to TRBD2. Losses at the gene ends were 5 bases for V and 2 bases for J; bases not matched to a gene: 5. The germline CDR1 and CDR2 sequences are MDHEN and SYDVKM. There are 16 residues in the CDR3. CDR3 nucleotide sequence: TGTGCCAGCAGTGGGGGGACTAGCGGGGCTCAAGAGACCCAGTACTTC. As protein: CASSGGTSGAQETQYF. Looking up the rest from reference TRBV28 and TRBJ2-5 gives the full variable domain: DVKVTQSSRYLVKRTGEKVFLECVQDMDHENMFWYRQDPGLGLRLIYFSYDVKMKEKGDIPEGYSVSREKKERFSLILESASTNQTSMYLCASSGGTSGAQETQYFGPGTRLLVL.

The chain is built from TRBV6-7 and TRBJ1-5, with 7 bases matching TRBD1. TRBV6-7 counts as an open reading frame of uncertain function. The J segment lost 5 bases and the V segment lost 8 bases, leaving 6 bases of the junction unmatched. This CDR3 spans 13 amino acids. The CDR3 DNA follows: TGTGCCAGCCTCGGGACAGCACATCAGCCCCAGCATTTT. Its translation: CASLGTAHQPQHF.

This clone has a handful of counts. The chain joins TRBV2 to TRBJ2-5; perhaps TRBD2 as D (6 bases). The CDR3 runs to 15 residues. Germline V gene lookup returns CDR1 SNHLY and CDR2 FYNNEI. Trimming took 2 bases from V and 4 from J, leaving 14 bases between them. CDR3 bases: TGTGCCAGCAGTGAACGCGGAGGGGTGGGAGAGACCCAGTACTTC. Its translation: CASSERGGVGETQYF.

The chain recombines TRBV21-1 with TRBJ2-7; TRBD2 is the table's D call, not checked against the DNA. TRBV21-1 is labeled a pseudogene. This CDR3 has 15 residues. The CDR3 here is CASSTRGPSGYEQYF. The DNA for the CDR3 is TGTGCCAGCAGCACACGAGGTCCTAGCGGCTACGAGCAGTACTTC.

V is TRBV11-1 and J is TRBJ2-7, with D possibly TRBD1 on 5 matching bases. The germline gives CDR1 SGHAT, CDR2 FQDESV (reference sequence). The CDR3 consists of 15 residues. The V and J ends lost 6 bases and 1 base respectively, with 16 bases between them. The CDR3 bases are TGTGCCAGCAGTTCTATTATTGACAGATCCTACGAGCAGTACTTC. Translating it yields CASSSIIDRSYEQYF. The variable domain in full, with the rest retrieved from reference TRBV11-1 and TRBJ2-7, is EAEVAQSPRYKITEKSQAVAFWCDPISGHATLYWYRQILGQGPELLVQFQDESVVDDSQLPKDRFSAERLKGVDSTLKIQPAELGDSAMYLCASSSIIDRSYEQYFGPGTRLTVT.

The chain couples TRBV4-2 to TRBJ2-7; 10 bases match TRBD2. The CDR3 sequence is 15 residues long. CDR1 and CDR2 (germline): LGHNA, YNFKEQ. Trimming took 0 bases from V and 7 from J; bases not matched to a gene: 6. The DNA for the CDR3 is TGTGCCAGCAGCCAAGATCCGGGACTAGCGTCTGAGCAGTACTTC. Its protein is CASSQDPGLASEQYF.

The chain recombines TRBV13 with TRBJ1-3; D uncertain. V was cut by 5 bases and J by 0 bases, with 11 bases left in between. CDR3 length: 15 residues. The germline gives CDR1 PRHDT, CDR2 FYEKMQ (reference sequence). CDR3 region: CASSPTGSSGNTIYF. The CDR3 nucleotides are TGTGCCAGCAGCCCCACGGGGAGCTCTGGAAACACCATATATTTT.